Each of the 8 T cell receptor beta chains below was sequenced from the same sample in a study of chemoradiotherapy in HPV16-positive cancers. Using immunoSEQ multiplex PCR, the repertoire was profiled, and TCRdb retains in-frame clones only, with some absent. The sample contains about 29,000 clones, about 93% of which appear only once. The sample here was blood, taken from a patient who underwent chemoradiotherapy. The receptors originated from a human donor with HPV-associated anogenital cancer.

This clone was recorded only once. CDR3 nucleotides: TGTGCCAGCAGTCTAAACCCCTACGAGCAGTACTTC. Translation gives CASSLNPYEQYF. The chain recombines TRBV6-6 with TRBJ2-7; D not certain. The germline V and J ends were trimmed by 5 bases and 2 bases, with 7 bases remaining between them. The CDR3 loop spans 12 amino acids. Germline V gene lookup returns CDR1 MNHNY and CDR2 SVGAGI (reference sequence).

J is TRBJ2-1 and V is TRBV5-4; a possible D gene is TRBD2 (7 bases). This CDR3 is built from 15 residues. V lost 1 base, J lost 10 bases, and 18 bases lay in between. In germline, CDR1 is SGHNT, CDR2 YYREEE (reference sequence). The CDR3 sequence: CASSLMGGRFGEQFF. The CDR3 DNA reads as TGTGCCAGCAGCTTGATGGGGGGGCGTTTTGGGGAGCAGTTCTTC.

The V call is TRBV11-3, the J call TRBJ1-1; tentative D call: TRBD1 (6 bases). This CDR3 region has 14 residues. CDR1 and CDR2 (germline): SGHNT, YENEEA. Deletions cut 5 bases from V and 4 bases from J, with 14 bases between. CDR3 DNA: TGTGCCAGCAGCCCTCCAGGGGTGGCCACTGAAGCTTTCTTT. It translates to CASSPPGVATEAFF. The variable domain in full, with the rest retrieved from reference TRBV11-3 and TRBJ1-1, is EAGVVQSPRYKIIEKKQPVAFWCNPISGHNTLYWYLQNLGQGPELLIRYENEEAVDDSQLPKDRFSAERLKGVDSTLKIQPAELGDSAVYLCASSPPGVATEAFFGQGTRLTVV.

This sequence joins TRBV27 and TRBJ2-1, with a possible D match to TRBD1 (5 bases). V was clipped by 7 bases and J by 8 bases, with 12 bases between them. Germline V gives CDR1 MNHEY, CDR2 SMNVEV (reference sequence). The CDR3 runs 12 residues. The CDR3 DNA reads TGTGCCAGCATTCGACAGAACGATGAGCAGTTCTTC. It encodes CASIRQNDEQFF.

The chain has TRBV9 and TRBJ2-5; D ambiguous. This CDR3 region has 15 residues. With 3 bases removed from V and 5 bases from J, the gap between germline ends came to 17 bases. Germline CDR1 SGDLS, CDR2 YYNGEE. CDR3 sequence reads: CASSGTMNRAETQYF. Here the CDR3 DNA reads TGTGCCAGCAGCGGAACGATGAATCGTGCGGAGACCCAGTACTTC.

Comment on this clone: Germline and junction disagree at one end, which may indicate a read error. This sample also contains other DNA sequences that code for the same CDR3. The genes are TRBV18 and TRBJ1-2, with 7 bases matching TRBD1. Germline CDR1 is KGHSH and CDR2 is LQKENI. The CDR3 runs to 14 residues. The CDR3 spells CASSPVRDSYGYTF. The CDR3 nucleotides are TGTGCCAGCTCACCAGTGCGGGACAGCTATGGCTACACTTTC.

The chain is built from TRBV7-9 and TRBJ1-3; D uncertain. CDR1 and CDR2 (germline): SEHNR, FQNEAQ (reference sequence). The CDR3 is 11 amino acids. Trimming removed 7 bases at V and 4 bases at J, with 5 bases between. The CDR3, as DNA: TGTGCCAGCACCCCGGGAAACACCATATATTTT. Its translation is CASTPGNTIYF.

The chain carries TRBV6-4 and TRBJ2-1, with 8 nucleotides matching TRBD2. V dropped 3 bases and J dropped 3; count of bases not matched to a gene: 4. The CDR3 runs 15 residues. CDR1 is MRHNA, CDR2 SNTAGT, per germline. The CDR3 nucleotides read TGTGCCAGCAGTGAGGCCCTAGCGGGCTACAATGAGCAGTTCTTC. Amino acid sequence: CASSEALAGYNEQFF.